This section outlines one T cell receptor beta chain sequence together with its context. Antigen unknown. This may be a read error: a much more frequent sequence differs by one nucleotide. This record comes from a study of T cell repertoires in cytomegalovirus infection. The study's findings and limits: Clonotype analysis showed dominance of the ex vivo response by HLA-C-restricted CMV-specific TCR beta clonotypes.

Each CDR3 protein gets one entry after TCRdb re-called the reads with MiXCR. The sample contains around 530,000 distinct CDR3 sequences, more than 20% of which appear only once. This receptor was taken from a human donor in good health (CMV status not recorded). Some clones in this sample may be carry-over from other donors' samples. Sequencing was performed on PBMCs.

CDR3 sequence: CASSMDTYGEQYF. CDR3 bases: TGTGCCAGCAGCATGGACACTTATGGGGAGCAGTACTTC. The J gene is TRBJ2-7, the V gene TRBV7-3; D possibly corresponds to TRBD1 (5 bases). The V end lost 5 bases, the J end lost 7 bases, and 15 bases lay between the germline ends. The CDR3 is 13 residues long. The V gene's germline CDR1 is SGHTA and CDR2 FQGTGA.